This TCR beta chain comes out of a study of blood T cell repertoires in COVID-19. Profiled with immunoSEQ multiplex PCR; TCRdb holds only in-frame clones, not every one. This sample yields about 320,000 clones, of which nearly 90% are seen a single time; approximately 5.3% belongs to the top ten. The material sequenced was PBMCs or T cells enriched from blood (not recorded which). This receptor was obtained from a woman aged 25 to 39 who had recovered from COVID-19.

This chain's CDR3 is CASSYSPGEHTGELFF. CDR3 DNA sequence: TGTGCCAGCAGTTACTCCCCAGGGGAGCACACCGGGGAGCTGTTTTTT. The rearrangement joins TRBV6-5 to TRBJ2-2; tentative D call: TRBD1 (6 bases). Trimming stripped 0 bases from V and 3 bases from J, with 11 bases between. The CDR3 is 16 amino acids. Germline CDR1 reads MNHEY; CDR2 reads SVGAGI.